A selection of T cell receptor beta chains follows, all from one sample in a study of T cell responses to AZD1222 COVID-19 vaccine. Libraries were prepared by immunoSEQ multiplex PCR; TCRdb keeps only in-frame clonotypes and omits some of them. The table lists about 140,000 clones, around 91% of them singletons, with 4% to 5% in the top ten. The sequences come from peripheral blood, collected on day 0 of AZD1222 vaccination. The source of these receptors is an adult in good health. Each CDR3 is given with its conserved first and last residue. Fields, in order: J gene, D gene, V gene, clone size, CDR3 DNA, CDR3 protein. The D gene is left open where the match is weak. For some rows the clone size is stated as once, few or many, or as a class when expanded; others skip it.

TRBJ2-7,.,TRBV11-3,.,TGTGCCAGCAGCTTAACCCCAAATTACGAGCAGTACTTC,CASSLTPNYEQYF
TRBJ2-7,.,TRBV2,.,TGTGCCAGCAGTGTTGCGGGGGCCTCCTACGAGCAGTACTTC,CASSVAGASYEQYF
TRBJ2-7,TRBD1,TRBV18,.,TGTGCCAGCTCACCCGACAGGGCCGAGCAGTACTTC,CASSPDRAEQYF
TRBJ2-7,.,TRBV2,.,TGTGCCAGCAGTCCGACCCCTTATGACGAGCAGTACTTC,CASSPTPYDEQYF
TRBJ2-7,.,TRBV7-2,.,TGTGCCAGCAGCTTGGAAAGAGAAGACTCCTACGAGCAGTACTTC,CASSLEREDSYEQYF
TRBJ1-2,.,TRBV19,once,TGTGCCAGTAGTATGGGAGGGGCCACCTATGGCTACACCTTC,CASSMGGATYGYTF
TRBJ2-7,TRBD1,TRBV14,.,TGTGCCAGCAGCGGGGACAGGGATGGGTACGAGCAGTACTTC,CASSGDRDGYEQYF
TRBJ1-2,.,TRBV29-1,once,TGCAGCGTTCGGGACCAGGGCAATCACACCTTC,CSVRDQGNHTF
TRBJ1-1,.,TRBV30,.,TGTGCCAGGACAGTGAGGACTGAAGCTTTCTTT,CARTVRTEAFF
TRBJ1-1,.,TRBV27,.,TGTGCCAGCAGACCGGACAGCGTGAACACTGAAGCTTTCTTT,CASRPDSVNTEAFF
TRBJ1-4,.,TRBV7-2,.,TGTGCCAGCAGCTTAGCCGGGGGGCTCAGGAAGGAAAAACTGTTTTTT,CASSLAGGLRKEKLFF
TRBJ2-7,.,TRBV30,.,TGTGCCTGGTCTAGAAGCTCCTACGAGCAGTACTTC,CAWSRSSYEQYF
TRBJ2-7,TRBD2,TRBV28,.,TGTGCCAGCAGCCAAACTGGGCTAGCGGGAACTGGGGTTGGGGATCTCGAGCAGTACTTC,CASSQTGLAGTGVGDLEQYF
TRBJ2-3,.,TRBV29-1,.,TGCAGCGTTGACGTGGGGACAGATACGCAGTATTTT,CSVDVGTDTQYF
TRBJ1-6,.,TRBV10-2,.,TGCGCCAGCACACGGGTGAGGGATTCACCCCTCCACTTT,CASTRVRDSPLHF
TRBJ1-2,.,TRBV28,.,TGTGCCATCCTGCGTCAGCGCCTCAACGGGGGCTACACCTTC,CAILRQRLNGGYTF
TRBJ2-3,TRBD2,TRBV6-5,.,TGTGCCAGCAGTTTGGGACTAGCGTCAGATACGCAGTATTTT,CASSLGLASDTQYF
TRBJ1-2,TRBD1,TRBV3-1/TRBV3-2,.,TGTGCCAGCAGCCAGCCTTACAGGGGACCTAACTATGGCTACACCTTC,CASSQPYRGPNYGYTF
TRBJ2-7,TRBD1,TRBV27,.,TGTGCCAGCAGTTATCGACAGGGGGCTCTCTACGAGCAGTACTTC,CASSYRQGALYEQYF
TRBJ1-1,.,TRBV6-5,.,TGTGCCAGCAGTTACCAGGGGAGGAGCACTGAAGCTTTCTTT,CASSYQGRSTEAFF
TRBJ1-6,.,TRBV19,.,TGTGCCAGTAGTTCGCAGCTGGCGCTCCACTTT,CASSSQLALHF
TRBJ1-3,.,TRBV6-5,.,TGTGCCAGCAGTTACTCTTCCCGGTCCTCTGGAAACACCATATATTTT,CASSYSSRSSGNTIYF
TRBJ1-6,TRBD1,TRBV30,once,TGTGCCTCTACGGACAGGGGGAGAGGCAATTCACCCCTCCACTTT,CASTDRGRGNSPLHF
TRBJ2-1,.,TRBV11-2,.,TGTGCCAGCAGCCCAGGGGCGCGGGAAAGCTCCTACAATGAGCAGTTCTTC,CASSPGARESSYNEQFF
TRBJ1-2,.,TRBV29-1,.,TGCAGCGTTGAAGGTGGGTCCTATGGCTACACCTTC,CSVEGGSYGYTF
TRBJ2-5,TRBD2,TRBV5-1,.,TGCGCCAGCAGCTTTAGCGGGACGGGGCAAGAGACCCAGTACTTC,CASSFSGTGQETQYF
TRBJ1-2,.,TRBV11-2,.,TGTGCCAGCAGCTTGGACGGCCTCTATGGCTACACCTTC,CASSLDGLYGYTF
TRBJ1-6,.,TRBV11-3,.,TGTGCCAGCAGCTCTTCTGGTAATTCACCCCTCCACTTT,CASSSSGNSPLHF
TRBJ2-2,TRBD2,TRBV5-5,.,TGTGCCAGCAGCTTGGGCGGGAGGAACACCGGGGAGCTGTTTTTT,CASSLGGRNTGELFF
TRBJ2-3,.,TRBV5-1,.,TGCGCCACCCAAACAGGAGATACGCAGTATTTT,CATQTGDTQYF
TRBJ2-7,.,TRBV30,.,TGTGCCTGGAGTACGATCTCCTACGAGCAGTACTTC,CAWSTISYEQYF
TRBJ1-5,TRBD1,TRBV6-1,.,TGTGCCAGCAGTGAATGGGGGACAGGGTGGGGCAATCAGCCCCAGCATTTT,CASSEWGTGWGNQPQHF
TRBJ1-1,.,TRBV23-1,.,TGCGCCAGCAGTCTTTTAATTTGGCAGGCAAATGAAGCTTTCTTT,CASSLLIWQANEAFF
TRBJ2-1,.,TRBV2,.,TGTGCCAGCACTACCGGGACAACCCACAATGAGCAGTTCTTC,CASTTGTTHNEQFF
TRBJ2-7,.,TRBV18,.,TGTGCCAGCTCTCGCACCTCCTACGAGCAGTACTTC,CASSRTSYEQYF
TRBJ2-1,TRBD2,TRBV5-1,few,TGCGCCAGCAGCCCAGGTCTTAGCGGGAGTTTCAATGAGCAGTTCTTC,CASSPGLSGSFNEQFF
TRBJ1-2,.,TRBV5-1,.,TGCGCCAGCAGCTCCGGCAGGGGCAGAAGTAGGGACTATGGCTACACCTTC,CASSSGRGRSRDYGYTF
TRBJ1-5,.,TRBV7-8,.,TGTGCCAGCAGCTTAGAGGGTAGAGTTTATCAGCCCCAGCATTTT,CASSLEGRVYQPQHF
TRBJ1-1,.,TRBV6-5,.,TGTGCCAGTCGGCACCACACTGAAGCTTTCTTT,CASRHHTEAFF
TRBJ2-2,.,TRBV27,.,TGTGCCAGCAGAAAACAGGGTCTGGCCGGGGAGCTGTTTTTT,CASRKQGLAGELFF
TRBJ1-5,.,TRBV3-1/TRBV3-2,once,TGTGCCAGCAGCCAAACGGGAATGGGGGGCAATCAGCCCCAGCATTTT,CASSQTGMGGNQPQHF
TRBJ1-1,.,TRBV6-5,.,TGTGCCAGCAGTTACTCTCGGTGGAACACTGAAGCTTTCTTT,CASSYSRWNTEAFF
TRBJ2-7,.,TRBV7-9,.,TGTGCCAGCAGCTTAAGCGGAAACGAGCAGTACTTC,CASSLSGNEQYF
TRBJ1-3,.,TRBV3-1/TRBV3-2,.,TGTGCCAGCAGCCAAGACGGGGGGCTCTCTGGAAACACCATATATTTT,CASSQDGGLSGNTIYF
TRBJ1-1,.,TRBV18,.,TGTGCCAGCTCACCACCAAAACCAAACACTGAAGCTTTCTTT,CASSPPKPNTEAFF